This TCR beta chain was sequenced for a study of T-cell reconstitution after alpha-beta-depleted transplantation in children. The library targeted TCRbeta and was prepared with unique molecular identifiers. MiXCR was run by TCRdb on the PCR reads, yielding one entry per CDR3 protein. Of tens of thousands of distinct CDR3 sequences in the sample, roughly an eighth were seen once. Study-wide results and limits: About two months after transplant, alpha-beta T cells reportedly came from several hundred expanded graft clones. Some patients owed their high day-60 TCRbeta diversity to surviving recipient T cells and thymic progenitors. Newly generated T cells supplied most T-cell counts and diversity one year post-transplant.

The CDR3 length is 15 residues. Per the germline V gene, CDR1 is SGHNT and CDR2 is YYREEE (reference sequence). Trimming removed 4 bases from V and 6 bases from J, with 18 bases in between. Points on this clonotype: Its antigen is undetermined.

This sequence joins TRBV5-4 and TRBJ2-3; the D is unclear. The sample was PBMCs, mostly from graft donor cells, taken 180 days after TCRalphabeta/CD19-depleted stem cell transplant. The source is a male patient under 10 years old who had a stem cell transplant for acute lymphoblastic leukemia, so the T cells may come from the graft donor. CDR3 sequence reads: CASSPRLVAGDTQYF. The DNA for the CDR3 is TGTGCCAGCAGCCCCCGTCTGGTCGCTGGGGATACGCAGTATTTT.